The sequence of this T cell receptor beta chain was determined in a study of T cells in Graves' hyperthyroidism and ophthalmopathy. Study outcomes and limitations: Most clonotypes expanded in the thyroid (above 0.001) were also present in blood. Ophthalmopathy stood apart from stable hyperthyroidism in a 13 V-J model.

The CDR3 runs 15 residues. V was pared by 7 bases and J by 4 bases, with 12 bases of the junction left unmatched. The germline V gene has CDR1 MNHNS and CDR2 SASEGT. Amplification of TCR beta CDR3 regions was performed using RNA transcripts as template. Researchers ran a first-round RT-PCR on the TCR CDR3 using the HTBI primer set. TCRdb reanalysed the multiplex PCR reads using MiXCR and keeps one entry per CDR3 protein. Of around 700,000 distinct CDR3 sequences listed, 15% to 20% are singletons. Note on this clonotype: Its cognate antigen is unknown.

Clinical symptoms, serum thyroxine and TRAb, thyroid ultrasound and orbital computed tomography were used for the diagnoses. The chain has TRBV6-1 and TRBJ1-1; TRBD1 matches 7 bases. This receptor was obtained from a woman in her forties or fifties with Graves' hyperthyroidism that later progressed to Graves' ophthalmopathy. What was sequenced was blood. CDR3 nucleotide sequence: TGTGCCAGCACCTCGGCCGGGGCAGGGGGCACTGAAGCTTTCTTT. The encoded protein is CASTSAGAGGTEAFF.